This entry describes one T cell receptor beta chain. This entry is derived from a study of T cell changes during pregnancy in multiple sclerosis. CDR1 and CDR2 from the germline V gene are SGHAT and FQNNGV. CDR3 length: 17 amino acids. The trim removed 3 bases at V and 3 bases at J, leaving 7 bases unmatched. Method: immunoSEQ multiplex PCR; TCRdb's copy keeps in-frame clones and lacks some. The sample shows more than 80,000 clones, roughly 92% of them seen only once. The sequencing used peripheral blood, collected after pregnancy. The chain employs TRBV11-2 and TRBJ2-3, with 12 nucleotides matching TRBD2. This clonotype was obtained from a female donor with multiple sclerosis, enrolled in a pregnancy study. The CDR3 nucleotides read TGTGCCAGCAGCTTCACCGGGACTAGCGGGTTTACAGATACGCAGTATTTT. The encoded protein is CASSFTGTSGFTDTQYF.